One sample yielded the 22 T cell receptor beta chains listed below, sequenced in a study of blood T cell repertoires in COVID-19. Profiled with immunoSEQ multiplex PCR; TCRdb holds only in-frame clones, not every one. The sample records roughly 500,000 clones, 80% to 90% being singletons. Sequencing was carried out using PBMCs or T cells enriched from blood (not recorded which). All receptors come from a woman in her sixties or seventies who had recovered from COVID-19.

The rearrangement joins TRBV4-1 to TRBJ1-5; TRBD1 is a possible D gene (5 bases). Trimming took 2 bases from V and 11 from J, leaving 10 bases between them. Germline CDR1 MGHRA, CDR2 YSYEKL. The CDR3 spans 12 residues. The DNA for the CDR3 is TGCGCCAGCAGCCAACCCCCGGGGGCCCAGCATTTT. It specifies CASSQPPGAQHF.

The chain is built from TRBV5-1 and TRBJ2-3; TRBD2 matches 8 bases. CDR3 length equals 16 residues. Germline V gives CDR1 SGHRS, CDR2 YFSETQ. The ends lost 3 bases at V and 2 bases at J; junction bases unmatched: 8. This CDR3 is CASSSRRGGSTDTQYF. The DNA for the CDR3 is TGCGCCAGCAGCTCGCGGCGCGGGGGGTCCACAGATACGCAGTATTTT.

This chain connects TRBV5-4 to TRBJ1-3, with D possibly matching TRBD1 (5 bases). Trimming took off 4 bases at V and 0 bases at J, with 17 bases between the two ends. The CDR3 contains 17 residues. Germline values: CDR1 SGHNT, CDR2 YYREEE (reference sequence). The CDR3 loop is CASSPGGGTVSGNTIYF. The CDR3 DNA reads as TGTGCCAGCAGCCCAGGTGGAGGGACGGTCTCTGGAAACACCATATATTTT. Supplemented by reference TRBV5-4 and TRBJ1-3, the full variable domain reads ETGVTQSPTHLIKTRGQQVTLRCSSQSGHNTVSWYQQALGQGPQFIFQYYREEENGRGNFPPRFSGLQFPNYSSELNVNALELDDSALYLCASSPGGGTVSGNTIYFGEGSWLTVV.

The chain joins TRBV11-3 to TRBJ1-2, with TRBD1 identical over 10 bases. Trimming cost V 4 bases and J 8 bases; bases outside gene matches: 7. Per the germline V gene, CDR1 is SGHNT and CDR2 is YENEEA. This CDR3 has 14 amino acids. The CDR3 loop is CASSYSGTGDGYTF. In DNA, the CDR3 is TGTGCCAGCAGCTACTCCGGGACAGGGGACGGCTACACCTTC. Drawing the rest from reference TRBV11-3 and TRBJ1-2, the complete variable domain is EAGVVQSPRYKIIEKKQPVAFWCNPISGHNTLYWYLQNLGQGPELLIRYENEEAVDDSQLPKDRFSAERLKGVDSTLKIQPAELGDSAVYLCASSYSGTGDGYTFGSGTRLTVV.

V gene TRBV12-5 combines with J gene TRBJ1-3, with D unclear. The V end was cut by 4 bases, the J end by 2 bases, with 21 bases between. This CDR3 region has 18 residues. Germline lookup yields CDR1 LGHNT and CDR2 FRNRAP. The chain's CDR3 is CASGSTPDGKLPGNTIYF. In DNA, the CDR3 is TGTGCTAGTGGTTCCACACCCGACGGGAAGTTACCTGGAAACACCATATATTTT.

The CDR3 here is CASSVGQGSPQEKLFF. CDR3 DNA: TGTGCCAGTAGTGTCGGACAGGGTAGCCCGCAGGAAAAACTGTTTTTT. The J gene is TRBJ1-4, the V gene TRBV19; 8 bases map to TRBD1. Germline loops: CDR1 LNHDA, CDR2 SQIVND (reference sequence). The CDR3 sequence is 16 residues long. V shed 5 bases, J shed 8 bases, and the junction held 13 bases outside the gene matches.

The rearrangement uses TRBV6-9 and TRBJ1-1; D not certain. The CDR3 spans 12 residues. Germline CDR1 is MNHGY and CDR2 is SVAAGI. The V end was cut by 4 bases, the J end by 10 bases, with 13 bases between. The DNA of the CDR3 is TGTGCCAGCAGTTTGAGGAATTTCGGAGCTTTCTTT. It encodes CASSLRNFGAFF.

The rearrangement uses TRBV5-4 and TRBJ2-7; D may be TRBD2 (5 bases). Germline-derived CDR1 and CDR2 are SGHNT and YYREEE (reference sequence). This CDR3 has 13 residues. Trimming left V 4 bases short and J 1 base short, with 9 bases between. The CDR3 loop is CASSPPGSYEQYF. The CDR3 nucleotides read TGTGCCAGCAGCCCCCCGGGGTCCTACGAGCAGTACTTC.

CDR3 sequence reads: CASSLPTGGTDTQYF. The CDR3 DNA is TGCGCCAGCAGCTTACCGACAGGGGGCACAGATACGCAGTATTTT. The gene calls are TRBV5-1 and TRBJ2-3; 8 bases match TRBD1. CDR1 and CDR2 (germline): SGHRS, YFSETQ. V lost 2 bases and J lost 1; bases outside the gene matches: 3. The CDR3 is 15 amino acids.

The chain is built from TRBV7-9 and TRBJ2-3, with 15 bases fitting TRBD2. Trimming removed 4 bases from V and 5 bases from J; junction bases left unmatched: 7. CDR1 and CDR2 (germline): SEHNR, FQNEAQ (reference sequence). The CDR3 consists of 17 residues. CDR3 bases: TGTGCCAGCAGCTACAGCGGACTAGCGGGGGGGGAAGATACGCAGTATTTT. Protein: CASSYSGLAGGEDTQYF.

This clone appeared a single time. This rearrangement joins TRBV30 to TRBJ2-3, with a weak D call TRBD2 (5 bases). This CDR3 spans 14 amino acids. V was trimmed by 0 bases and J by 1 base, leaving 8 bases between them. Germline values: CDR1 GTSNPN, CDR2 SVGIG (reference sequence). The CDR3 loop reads CAWSVRGGTDTQYF. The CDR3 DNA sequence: TGTGCCTGGAGTGTACGGGGAGGCACAGATACGCAGTATTTT. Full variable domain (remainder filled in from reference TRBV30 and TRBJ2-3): SQTIHQWPATLVQPVGSPLSLECTVEGTSNPNLYWYRQAAGRGLQLLFYSVGIGQISSEVPQNLSASRPQDRQFILSSKKLLLSDSGFYLCAWSVRGGTDTQYFGPGTRLTVL.

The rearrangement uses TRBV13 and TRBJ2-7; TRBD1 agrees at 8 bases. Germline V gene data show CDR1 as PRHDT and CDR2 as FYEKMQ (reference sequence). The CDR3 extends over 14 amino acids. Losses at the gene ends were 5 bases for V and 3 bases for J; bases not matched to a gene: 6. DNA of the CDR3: TGTGCCAGCAGCGCCCGGACAGGGAGCTACGAGCAGTACTTC. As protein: CASSARTGSYEQYF.

CDR3 bases: TGCGCCAGCAGTTACCCCGGGGGGCAGGAGACCGGGGAGCTGTTTTTT. As protein: CASSYPGGQETGELFF. The V gene is TRBV5-1, the J gene TRBJ2-2, with D perhaps TRBD2 (7 bases). V lost 5 bases and J 5 bases, leaving 19 bases between the germline ends. Germline assignment: CDR1 SGHRS and CDR2 YFSETQ. CDR3 length: 16 amino acids.

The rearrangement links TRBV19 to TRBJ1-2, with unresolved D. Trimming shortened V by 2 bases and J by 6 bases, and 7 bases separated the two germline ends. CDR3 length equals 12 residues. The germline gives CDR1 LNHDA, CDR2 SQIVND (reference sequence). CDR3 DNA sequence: TGTGCCAGTAGTATAACGGGGAATGGCTACACCTTC. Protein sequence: CASSITGNGYTF.

The CDR3 DNA sequence: TGTGCTAGTGGTTTGGTACGAGACGGGGTAGCCAAAAACATTCAGTACTTC. Its translation is CASGLVRDGVAKNIQYF. J is TRBJ2-4 and V is TRBV12-5; maybe TRBD2 (5 bases). Trimming pared 0 bases from V and 0 bases from J, leaving 12 bases between. The CDR3 has 17 amino acids. CDR1 LGHNT and CDR2 FRNRAP come from the germline V gene.

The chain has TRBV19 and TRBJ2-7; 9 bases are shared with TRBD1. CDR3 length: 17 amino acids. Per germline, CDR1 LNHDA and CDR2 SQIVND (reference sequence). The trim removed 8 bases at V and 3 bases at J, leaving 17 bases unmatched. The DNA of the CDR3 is TGTGCCAGTTGGCCCCGTATCTCGAGACAGGGGGTCTACGAGCAGTACGTC. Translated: CASWPRISRQGVYEQYV.

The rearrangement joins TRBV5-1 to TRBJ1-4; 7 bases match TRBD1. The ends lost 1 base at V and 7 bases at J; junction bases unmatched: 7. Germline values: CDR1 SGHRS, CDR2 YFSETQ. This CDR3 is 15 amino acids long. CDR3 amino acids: CASSLFGTVAEKLFF. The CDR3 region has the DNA TGCGCCAGCAGCTTGTTTGGGACAGTTGCTGAAAAACTGTTTTTT.

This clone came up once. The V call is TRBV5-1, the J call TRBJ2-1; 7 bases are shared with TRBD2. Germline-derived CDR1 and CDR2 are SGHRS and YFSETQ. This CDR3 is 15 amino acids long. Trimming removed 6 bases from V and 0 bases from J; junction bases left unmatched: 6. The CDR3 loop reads CASNTGGSSYNEQFF. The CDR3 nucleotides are TGCGCCAGCAACACCGGGGGGAGCTCCTACAATGAGCAGTTCTTC.

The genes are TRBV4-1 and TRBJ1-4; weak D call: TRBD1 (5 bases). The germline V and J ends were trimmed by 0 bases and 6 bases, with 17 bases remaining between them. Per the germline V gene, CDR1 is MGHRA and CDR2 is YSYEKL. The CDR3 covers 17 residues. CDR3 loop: CASSQEGLGGGYEKLFF. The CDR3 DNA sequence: TGCGCCAGCAGCCAAGAGGGGCTGGGCGGTGGTTATGAAAAACTGTTTTTT.

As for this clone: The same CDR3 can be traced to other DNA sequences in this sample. The CDR3 region is CASSEAGGINQPQHF. The CDR3 nucleotides read TGTGCCAGCAGTGAAGCAGGAGGAATCAATCAGCCCCAGCATTTT. The chain is built from TRBV6-1 and TRBJ1-5; D is undetermined. V was pared by 0 bases and J by 3 bases, with 9 bases between. The CDR3 loop spans 15 amino acids. CDR1 is MNHNS, CDR2 SASEGT, per germline.

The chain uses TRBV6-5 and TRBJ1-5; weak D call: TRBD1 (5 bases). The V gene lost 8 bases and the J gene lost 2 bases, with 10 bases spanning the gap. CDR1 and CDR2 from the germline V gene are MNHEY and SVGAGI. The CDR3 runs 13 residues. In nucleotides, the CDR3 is TGTGCCAGCCGAAGGGGTGGCAATCAGCCCCAGCATTTT. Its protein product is CASRRGGNQPQHF.

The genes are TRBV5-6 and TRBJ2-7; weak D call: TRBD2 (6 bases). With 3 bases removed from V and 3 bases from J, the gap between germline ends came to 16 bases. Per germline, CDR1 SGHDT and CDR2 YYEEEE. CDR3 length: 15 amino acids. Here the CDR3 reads CASSSGPTSSYEQYF. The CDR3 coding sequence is TGTGCCAGCAGCTCTGGGCCGACTAGTAGCTACGAGCAGTACTTC.